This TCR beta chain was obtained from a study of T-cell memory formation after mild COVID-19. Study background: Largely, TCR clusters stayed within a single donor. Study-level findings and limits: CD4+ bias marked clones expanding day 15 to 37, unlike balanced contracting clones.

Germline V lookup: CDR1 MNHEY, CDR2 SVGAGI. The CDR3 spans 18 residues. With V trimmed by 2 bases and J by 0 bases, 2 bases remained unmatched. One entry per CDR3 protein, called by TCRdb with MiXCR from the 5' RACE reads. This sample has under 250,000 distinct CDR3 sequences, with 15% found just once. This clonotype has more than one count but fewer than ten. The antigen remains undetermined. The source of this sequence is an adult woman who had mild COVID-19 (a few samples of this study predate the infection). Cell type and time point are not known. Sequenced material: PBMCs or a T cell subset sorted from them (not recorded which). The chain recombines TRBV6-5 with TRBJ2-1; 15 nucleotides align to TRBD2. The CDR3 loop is CASSYGLAGGSSYNEQFF. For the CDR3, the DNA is TGTGCCAGCAGTTACGGACTAGCGGGAGGGAGCTCCTACAATGAGCAGTTCTTC.